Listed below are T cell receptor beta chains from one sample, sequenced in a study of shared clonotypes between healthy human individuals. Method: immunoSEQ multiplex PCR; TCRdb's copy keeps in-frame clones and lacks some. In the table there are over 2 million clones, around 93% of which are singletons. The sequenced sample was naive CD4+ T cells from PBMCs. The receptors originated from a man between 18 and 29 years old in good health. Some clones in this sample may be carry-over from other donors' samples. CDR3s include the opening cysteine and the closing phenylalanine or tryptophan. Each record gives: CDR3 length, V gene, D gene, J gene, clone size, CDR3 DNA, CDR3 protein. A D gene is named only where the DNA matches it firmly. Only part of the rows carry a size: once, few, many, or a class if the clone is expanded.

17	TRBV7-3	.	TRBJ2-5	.	TGTGCCAGCAGCTTAGGTCTTGGGGTAAGCCAGGAGGAGACCCAGTACTTC	CASSLGLGVSQEETQYF
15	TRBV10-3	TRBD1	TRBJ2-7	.	TGTGCCATCAGTCGCACTAACAGGGGCGCCTACGAGCAGTACTTC	CAISRTNRGAYEQYF
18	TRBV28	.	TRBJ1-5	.	TGTGCCAGCAGTTTAGCGTTCGAGACGGTGTATAGCAATCAGCCCCAGCATTTT	CASSLAFETVYSNQPQHF
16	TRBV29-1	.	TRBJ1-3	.	TGCAGCGTTGAAAGTGGCGCAGGGCTCTCTGGAAACACCATATATTTT	CSVESGAGLSGNTIYF
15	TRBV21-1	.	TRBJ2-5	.	TGTGCCAGCAGCATCCCCGGACTAAAATGGGAGACCCAGTACTTC	CASSIPGLKWETQYF
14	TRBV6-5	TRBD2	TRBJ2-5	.	TGTGCCAGCAAAGGACTAGGATATCGAGAGACCCAGTACTTC	CASKGLGYRETQYF
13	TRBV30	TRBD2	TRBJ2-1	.	TGTGCCTGGAGTGTCCGGGGGGGCAATGAGCAGTTCTTC	CAWSVRGGNEQFF
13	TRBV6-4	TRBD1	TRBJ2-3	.	TGTGCCAGCAGCCTGGACAGGGAAGATACGCAGTATTTT	CASSLDREDTQYF
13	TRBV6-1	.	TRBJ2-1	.	TGTGCCAGCAGTGCCATATTCTACAATGAGCAGTTCTTC	CASSAIFYNEQFF
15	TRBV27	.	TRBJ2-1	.	TGTGCCAGCAGTTTACCAGGGCAGGTGGGAAATGAGCAGTTCTTC	CASSLPGQVGNEQFF
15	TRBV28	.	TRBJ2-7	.	TGTGCCAGCAGTTACACAGGGCAAGGAGGCTACGAGCAGTACTTC	CASSYTGQGGYEQYF
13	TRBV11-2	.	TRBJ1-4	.	TGTGCCAGCAGCTTAGAGCCGGAGGAAAAACTGTTTTTT	CASSLEPEEKLFF
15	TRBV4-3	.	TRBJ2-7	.	TGCGCCAGCAGCCCACGGGTCGTAGGGACCTACGAGCAGTACTTC	CASSPRVVGTYEQYF
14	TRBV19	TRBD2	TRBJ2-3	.	TGTGCCAGTAGTATCGGTCTAGCGGGAGGGACCAGGGATTTT	CASSIGLAGGTRDF
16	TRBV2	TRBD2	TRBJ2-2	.	TGTGCCAGCAGTGAAATAGCGGGCGGGGGCACCGGGGAGCTGTTTTTT	CASSEIAGGGTGELFF
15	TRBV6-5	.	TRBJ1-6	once	TGTGCCAGCAGCTCCGGACAGAGAATAATTCCACCCCTCCACTTT	CASSSGQRIIPPLHF
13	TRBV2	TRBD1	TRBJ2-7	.	TGTGCCAGCATGGAAGAGGGGGCTCGCGAGCAGTACTTC	CASMEEGAREQYF
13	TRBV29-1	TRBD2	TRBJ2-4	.	TGCAGCGCCGGGACTAGCGGCAGGAACATTCAGTACTTC	CSAGTSGRNIQYF
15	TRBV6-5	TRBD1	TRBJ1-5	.	TGTGCCAGCAGTTCAACAGGGGCGGTGAATCAGCCCCAGCATTTT	CASSSTGAVNQPQHF